The clone carrying this T cell receptor (beta chain) was seen more than once but under ten times. This specimen belongs to a study of T-cell memory formation after mild COVID-19. About the study: For the most part, TCR clusters were specific to one donor.

One entry per CDR3 protein, called by TCRdb with MiXCR from the 5' RACE reads. The sample lists roughly 130,000 distinct CDR3 sequences, 15% to 20% occurring once. The source of this sequence is a man between 18 and 35 years old who had mild COVID-19 (a few samples of this study predate the infection). Cell type and time point are not known. The sample was PBMCs or a T cell subset sorted from them (not recorded which).

This CDR3 reads CASSLELAGNEQFF. The CDR3 coding sequence is TGTGCCAGCAGTTTAGAACTAGCGGGAAATGAGCAGTTCTTC. The chain links TRBV12-3 or TRBV12-4 to TRBJ2-1; 10 nucleotides align to TRBD2. The CDR3 is 14 amino acids. The junction had 1 base not matched to a gene; V was cut back by 1 base and J by 7 bases.